The 11 T cell receptor beta chains below come from one sample, sequenced in a study of blood T cell repertoires in COVID-19. Assay: immunoSEQ multiplex PCR; the TCRdb copy retains only in-frame clones and omits some. Of just over 150,000 clones in the sample, almost 85% were seen once. The sequenced material came from peripheral blood. The receptors originated from a woman older than 75 with acute or convalescent COVID-19.

The rearrangement uses TRBV5-1 and TRBJ2-7, with D tentatively TRBD1 (6 bases). The V gene lost 4 bases and the J gene lost 0 bases, with 14 bases spanning the gap. Germline CDR1 is SGHRS and CDR2 is YFSETQ. The length of the CDR3 is 15 residues. The CDR3 nucleotides are TGCGCCAGCAGCCCCCAGGGGCAGCGCTCCTACGAGCAGTACTTC. Translating gives CASSPQGQRSYEQYF.

V is TRBV5-1 and J is TRBJ2-7, with TRBD1 matching 9 bases. CDR1 and CDR2 (germline): SGHRS, YFSETQ. There are 17 residues in the CDR3. The V gene end was trimmed by 0 bases and the J gene end by 0 bases; junction bases not matched to a gene: 7. The CDR3 nucleotides are TGCGCCAGCAGCTTGGGGTTCGGGACAGGGTCCTCCTACGAGCAGTACTTC. Protein sequence: CASSLGFGTGSSYEQYF.

This chain links TRBV7-2 with TRBJ2-4; possible D gene TRBD1, 5 bases. The CDR3 loop spans 14 amino acids. The V gene lost 5 bases and the J gene lost 5 bases, with 13 bases spanning the gap. Per germline, CDR1 SGHTA and CDR2 FQGNSA. CDR3 region: CASSRRGDENIQYF. In nucleotides, the CDR3 is TGTGCCAGCAGCAGAAGGGGCGACGAAAACATTCAGTACTTC.

This clone was observed a handful of times. The V gene is TRBV29-1, the J gene TRBJ2-1; 10 positions agree with TRBD2. The ends lost 6 bases at V and 4 bases at J; junction bases unmatched: 6. Germline CDR1 reads SQVTM; CDR2 reads ANQGSEA. CDR3 length: 14 amino acids. The CDR3, as DNA: TGCAGCGTCCCGACAGCGGGAGGGTACAATGAGCAGTTCTTC. It is translated as CSVPTAGGYNEQFF.

CDR3 loop: CASSIGPEAGELFF. The DNA of the CDR3 is TGTGCCAGCAGCATAGGACCGGAGGCCGGGGAGCTGTTTTTT. This sequence joins TRBV5-4 and TRBJ2-2; perhaps TRBD2 as D (5 bases). The ends were cut back, 4 bases at V and 6 bases at J, with 13 bases in the middle. The CDR3 sequence is 14 residues long. Germline CDR1 is SGHNT and CDR2 is YYREEE (reference sequence).

This clone was picked up one time. This sequence joins TRBV5-1 and TRBJ2-1, with 12 bases lining up with TRBD2. V gave up 3 bases and J gave up 2 bases; unmatched junction bases: 3. The germline V gene encodes CDR1 SGHRS and CDR2 YFSETQ. The CDR3 length is 16 residues. The CDR3 loop is CASSSRTSGAYNEQFF. The CDR3 DNA reads as TGCGCCAGCAGCTCCAGGACTAGCGGGGCCTACAATGAGCAGTTCTTC.

This clone has a single count. CDR3 coding DNA: TGCAGCTCGGCCCCCCTAAGTAATGAGCAGTTCTTC. It specifies CSSAPLSNEQFF. This sequence joins TRBV29-1 and TRBJ2-1, with D unresolved. The CDR3 is 12 residues long. V lost 8 bases and J 7 bases, leaving 15 bases between the germline ends. The germline V gene has CDR1 SQVTM and CDR2 ANQGSEA.

The V and J genes are TRBV5-4 and TRBJ2-7, with D possibly TRBD1 on 6 matching bases. The CDR3 has 14 amino acids. V was pared by 4 bases and J by 1 base, with 12 bases between. Germline V gene lookup returns CDR1 SGHNT and CDR2 YYREEE (reference sequence). CDR3 bases: TGTGCCAGCAGCCGGGACAAGGGGTCCTACGAGCAGTACTTC. Translating gives CASSRDKGSYEQYF. Combining the CDR3 with reference TRBV5-4 and TRBJ2-7 gives the whole variable domain ETGVTQSPTHLIKTRGQQVTLRCSSQSGHNTVSWYQQALGQGPQFIFQYYREEENGRGNFPPRFSGLQFPNYSSELNVNALELDDSALYLCASSRDKGSYEQYFGPGTRLTVT.

In its sample, this clone was seen many times. J is TRBJ1-1 and V is TRBV3-1 (or the pseudogene TRBV3-2); TRBD1 aligns across 8 bases. CDR1 LGHDT and CDR2 YNNKEL come from the germline V gene (reference sequence). The length of the CDR3 is 14 residues. Trimming removed 4 bases from V and 5 bases from J; junction bases left unmatched: 6. In DNA form, the CDR3 reads TGTGCCAGCAGCCTCCAGGGGGCTGGGACTGAAGCTTTCTTT. Its protein is CASSLQGAGTEAFF.

CDR3 DNA sequence: TGTGCCAGTAGTAGCTACCGGGACACATACAATGAGCAGTTCTTC. It is translated as CASSSYRDTYNEQFF. V gene TRBV19 combines with J gene TRBJ2-1, with D tentatively TRBD1 (6 bases). CDR3 size: 15 residues. V was shortened by 4 bases and J by 4 bases, with 14 bases between the two germline ends. Germline values: CDR1 LNHDA, CDR2 SQIVND (reference sequence).

This clone was found a few times. This chain connects TRBV5-1 to TRBJ1-1; a weak D match, TRBD1 (6 bases). The V end was cut by 3 bases, the J end by 6 bases, with 9 bases between. Per germline, CDR1 SGHRS and CDR2 YFSETQ. CDR3 length: 12 amino acids. The CDR3 DNA reads TGCGCCAGCAGCTCACAGGGATCTGAAGCTTTCTTT. Amino acids: CASSSQGSEAFF.